These 10 T cell receptor beta chains were all obtained from the same sample, sequenced in a study of cytomegalovirus exposure and HLA in healthy donors. A multiplex PCR was run with 60 Vbeta primers and 13 Jbeta primers. This table comes from immunoSEQ multiplex PCR, and its TCRdb copy is limited to in-frame clones, with some not included. The table lists under 200,000 clones, around 76% of them singletons. Sequenced input: PBMCs. These receptors all stem from a man aged 55 to 69 in good health and CMV-seronegative.

This clone has only a few counts. The V gene is TRBV11-2, the J gene TRBJ2-3; the D is unclear. This CDR3 comprises 15 residues. The ends were cut back, 0 bases at V and 8 bases at J, with 15 bases in the middle. CDR1 is SGHAT and CDR2 is FQNNGV in the germline V gene. The CDR3 is CASSLERSTMSTQYF. In DNA form, the CDR3 reads TGTGCCAGCAGCTTAGAACGGAGCACCATGAGTACGCAGTATTTT.

The table lists this clone with a count of one. The chain couples TRBV21-1 to TRBJ2-3; the DNA was not compared with TRBD1, the D call given in the table. TRBV21-1 is designated a pseudogene. The CDR3 has 16 residues. In nucleotides, the CDR3 is TGTGCCAGCAGCAAAAAGGGGACAGGGGTCACAGATACGCAGTATTTT. This translates into CASSKKGTGVTDTQYF.

The chain links TRBV7-2 to TRBJ1-3; 7 bases fit TRBD1. J lost 0 bases, V lost 5 bases, and 7 bases had no gene match. Germline V gene data show CDR1 as SGHTA and CDR2 as FQGNSA. This CDR3 has 16 amino acids. CDR3 sequence: CASSVSGGSSGNTIYF. In DNA form, the CDR3 reads TGTGCCAGCAGCGTGTCAGGGGGAAGCTCTGGAAACACCATATATTTT.

The chain couples TRBV9 to TRBJ2-5; D call uncertain. The germline gives CDR1 SGDLS, CDR2 YYNGEE. This CDR3 spans 14 amino acids. With 0 bases removed from V and 6 bases from J, the gap between germline ends came to 12 bases. This CDR3 reads CASSVATASKTQYF. As DNA, the CDR3 is TGTGCCAGCAGCGTAGCTACGGCTAGTAAGACCCAGTACTTC.

The chain joins TRBV27 to TRBJ2-5; D might be TRBD1 (5 bases). The CDR3 is 15 residues long. Germline lookup yields CDR1 MNHEY and CDR2 SMNVEV (reference sequence). V shed 3 bases and J shed 2 bases, with 13 bases lying between them. Here the CDR3 reads CASSLAGLPQETQYF. The DNA of the CDR3 is TGTGCCAGCAGTTTGGCAGGGCTACCGCAAGAGACCCAGTACTTC.

The chain employs TRBV10-2 and TRBJ2-7; D is possibly TRBD1 (6 bases). The V and J ends lost 0 bases and 4 bases respectively, with 13 bases between them. This CDR3 contains 15 residues. The germline CDR1 and CDR2 sequences are WSHSY and SAAADI. The CDR3 sequence is CASSESPGQLYEQYF. DNA of the CDR3: TGCGCCAGCAGTGAGTCACCGGGACAACTATACGAGCAGTACTTC.

CDR3 loop: CASSPRGYDTEAFF. The CDR3 coding sequence is TGCGCCAGCAGCCCCAGGGGTTATGACACTGAAGCTTTCTTT. The chain is built from TRBV5-1 and TRBJ1-1; tentatively, D is TRBD1 (6 bases). The CDR3 extends over 14 amino acids. Germline CDR1 reads SGHRS; CDR2 reads YFSETQ. The V gene lost 4 bases and the J gene lost 3 bases, with 13 bases spanning the gap.

This rearrangement joins TRBV19 to TRBJ1-5; a weak D match, TRBD1 (6 bases). Germline V lookup: CDR1 LNHDA, CDR2 SQIVND (reference sequence). Deletions cut 3 bases from V and 1 base from J, with 7 bases between. The CDR3 runs to 14 residues. This CDR3 is CASSIGQSNQPQHF. CDR3 DNA: TGTGCCAGTAGTATCGGACAGAGCAATCAGCCCCAGCATTTT.

In its sample, this clone was seen once. The rearrangement joins TRBV7-2 to TRBJ2-1, with TRBD2 identical over 13 bases. V lost 5 bases, J lost 4 bases, and 2 bases stayed unmatched. Germline loops: CDR1 SGHTA, CDR2 FQGNSA. The CDR3 totals 15 residues. CDR3 region: CASSPGLAGYNEQFF. For the CDR3, the DNA is TGTGCCAGCAGCCCGGGACTAGCGGGGTACAATGAGCAGTTCTTC. The full variable domain, rest sourced from reference TRBV7-2 and TRBJ2-1, is GAGVSQSPSNKVTEKGKDVELRCDPISGHTALYWYRQSLGQGLEFLIYFQGNSAPDKSGLPSDRFSAERTGGSVSTLTIQRTQQEDSAVYLCASSPGLAGYNEQFFGPGTRLTVL.

J is TRBJ1-4 and V is TRBV7-9, with unresolved D. Germline CDR1 SEHNR, CDR2 FQNEAQ (reference sequence). Deletions cut 0 bases from V and 3 bases from J, with 2 bases between. The length of the CDR3 is 13 residues. Written as DNA, the CDR3 is TGTGCCAGCAGCTTAGCCTCTAATGAAAAACTGTTTTTT. Amino acids: CASSLASNEKLFF.